The rows below give T cell receptor beta chains drawn from one sample of a study of cytomegalovirus exposure and HLA in healthy donors. TCRdb's table, derived via immunoSEQ multiplex PCR, lists solely in-frame clones and lacks some. Altogether more than 150,000 clones are present, about 90% being singletons, with the ten largest covering less than 0.3%. Sequencing was carried out using PBMCs. The receptors shown here come from a girl younger than two in good health and CMV-seronegative. Each CDR3 is given with its conserved first and last residue. A D gene is named only where the DNA matches it firmly. Clone size is stated in some rows and not others, as once, few, many or a class when expanded.

abundance	d_gene	v_gene	j_gene	CDR3aa	CDR3nt
NA	TRBD1	TRBV2	TRBJ1-6	CASSGGQGRNSPLHF	TGTGCCAGCAGTGGGGGACAGGGAAGGAATTCACCCCTCCACTTT
few	NA	TRBV6-7	TRBJ1-4	CAREVFTGEKLFF	TGTGCCAGAGAAGTTTTTACGGGTGAAAAACTGTTTTTT
NA	NA	TRBV5-4	TRBJ1-1	CASSYHVGDTEAFF	TGTGCCAGCAGTTACCACGTCGGGGACACTGAAGCTTTCTTT
NA	NA	TRBV6-1	TRBJ2-7	CASGAGLSYEQYF	TGTGCCAGCGGTGCAGGGCTTTCCTACGAGCAGTACTTC
NA	NA	TRBV6-5	TRBJ2-3	CASTTRGFSTDTQYF	TGTGCCAGCACTACCCGGGGGTTTAGCACAGATACGCAGTATTTT
NA	NA	TRBV6-4	TRBJ2-1	CATKWGSGYNEQFF	TGTGCCACTAAATGGGGTAGCGGATACAATGAGCAGTTCTTC
NA	TRBD2	TRBV29-1	TRBJ2-7	CSSKIYLAGGPPLICEQYF	TGCAGCTCCAAAATCTACCTAGCGGGAGGGCCACCCCTCATTTGCGAGCAGTACTTC
NA	NA	TRBV7-2	TRBJ2-1	CASGRDSYNEQFF	TGTGCCAGCGGCCGGGACTCTTACAATGAGCAGTTCTTC
NA	NA	TRBV5-6	TRBJ2-4	CASSFSLAKNIQYF	TGTGCCAGCAGCTTCAGTCTAGCCAAAAACATTCAGTACTTC
NA	NA	TRBV19	TRBJ2-1	CASSTDRYGGGNEQFF	TGTGCCAGTAGTACCGACAGGTACGGTGGCGGGAATGAGCAGTTCTTC
NA	TRBD2	TRBV4-3	TRBJ2-1	CASSQDTSGRSKSKGEQFF	TGCGCCAGCAGCCAAGATACTAGCGGGAGAAGTAAAAGTAAGGGTGAGCAGTTCTTC